This is a list of T cell receptor beta chains from one sample in a study of tumor and adjacent non-tumor tissue in lung cancer. One entry per CDR3 protein results from TCRdb running MiXCR on the multiplex PCR reads. The data hold about 80,000 distinct CDR3 sequences, with around 85% observed a single time. Sequenced: lung tumor tissue. The receptor set was obtained from a woman between 50 and 59 years old with non-small cell lung cancer. The CDR3 runs from the conserved cysteine through the conserved F or W. Fields, in order: J gene, V gene, D gene, clone size, CDR3 DNA, CDR3 protein. D genes are given only for firm matches. Clone sizes are given selectively: once, few, many, or a class where the clone is expanded.

>TRBJ2-1|TRBV12-3/TRBV12-4|NA|NA
TGTGCCAGCAGGGCGGTAGGGTATAATGAGCAGTTCTTC
CASRAVGYNEQFF
>TRBJ1-1|TRBV6-2/TRBV6-3|TRBD1|NA
TGTTCCAGCACACGGGACAGGGATGACACTGAAGCTTTCTTT
CSSTRDRDDTEAFF
>TRBJ2-3|TRBV10-3|NA|NA
TGTGCCACGAACCCGACGACAGGCATAGATACGCAATATTTT
CATNPTTGIDTQYF
>TRBJ2-3|TRBV5-5|NA|once
TGTGTCAGCAGCTTGGGACTGGCGAAAATCACAGATACGCAGTATTTT
CVSSLGLAKITDTQYF
>TRBJ2-3|TRBV29-1|NA|NA
TGCAACGTCCGGCAAGAGAATGGTGCAGATACGCAGTATTTT
CNVRQENGADTQYF
>TRBJ2-2|TRBV6-5|NA|NA
TGTGTCAGCAATCACGTAAGACAGGGAGGCACCGGGGAGCTGTTTTTT
CVSNHVRQGGTGELFF
>TRBJ2-1|TRBV6-5|NA|NA
TGTGCCAGCAGGTACAGCCCAGGAATGAATGAGCAGTTCTTC
CASRYSPGMNEQFF
>TRBJ2-1|TRBV4-3|TRBD2|many
TGCGCCAGCAGCCAAGACCCTAGCGGGACAAGCTCCTACAATGAGCAGTTCTTC
CASSQDPSGTSSYNEQFF
>TRBJ2-4|TRBV12-3/TRBV12-4|NA|NA
TGTGCCAGTAACCCGACAGGCGGCAAAAACATTCGGTACTTC
CASNPTGGKNIRYF
>TRBJ2-2|TRBV11-2|NA|medium-sized
TGTGCCAGCAGCCCATCGTCTCGAAACACCGGGGAGCTGTTTTTT
CASSPSSRNTGELFF
>TRBJ2-6|TRBV5-4|TRBD1|NA
TGTGCCAGCAGCGCAGGGGGCTCTGGGGCCAACGTCCTGATTTTC
CASSAGGSGANVLIF
>TRBJ2-1|TRBV4-3|TRBD2|NA
TGCGCCAGCAGTCAAGAATTTAGCGGGAGGGTGAGCTCCTACAAAGAGCAGTTCTTC
CASSQEFSGRVSSYKEQFF
>TRBJ2-1|TRBV11-2|TRBD2|NA
TGTGCTAGCAGCTTGGGGAGGGACGAACAGTTCTTC
CASSLGRDEQFF
>TRBJ2-7|TRBV28|TRBD1|many
TGTGCCAGCAGACCTGTCGGACAGGGGTGGACCGAGCAGTACTTC
CASRPVGQGWTEQYF
>TRBJ1-6|TRBV5-8|NA|NA
TGTGCCAGTAGCTTTTATTACGTGAATAATTCACCCCTCCACTTT
CASSFYYVNNSPLHF
>TRBJ2-7|TRBV6-1|NA|NA
TGTGCCATCAGTGGAGGGACAGATTATTACGAGCAGTACTTC
CAISGGTDYYEQYF
>TRBJ2-2|TRBV29-1|NA|NA
TGCAGCGTTGAAGACAGGGGAAGAAACTCCGGGGAGCTGTTTTTT
CSVEDRGRNSGELFF
>TRBJ1-3|TRBV28|NA|few
TGTGTTAGCAGTTGGGACTCTGGAAACACCATATATTTT
CVSSWDSGNTIYF
>TRBJ2-5|TRBV11-2|TRBD2|NA
TGTGCCAGCAGCTCCGGCCAGGCCCGGGAGGCCCAGTACTTC
CASSSGQAREAQYF
>TRBJ2-3|TRBV10-1|NA|NA
TGCGTCGGCAGTCCGGACGGAAATACGCAGTATTTT
CVGSPDGNTQYF
>TRBJ2-1|TRBV20-1|NA|NA
TGCAGTGCTAGAGATCTTGGCGGATACCATGCGCAGTTCTTC
CSARDLGGYHAQFF